This T cell receptor (beta chain) was obtained from a study of blood T cell repertoires in COVID-19. The CDR3 covers 14 residues. Germline CDR1 SGHAT, CDR2 FQNNGV. V lost 0 bases and J lost 3, with 5 bases in between. TCRdb's table, derived via immunoSEQ multiplex PCR, lists solely in-frame clones and lacks some. The profile covers around 210,000 clones, with under 90% appearing a single time and around 7.8% taken by the ten largest. Material: peripheral blood. This receptor was identified in a woman older than 75 with COVID-19, enrolled during active disease. The rearrangement links TRBV11-2 to TRBJ1-4; D gene ambiguous. The CDR3 bases are TGTGCCAGCAGCTTAGATACTGCTAATGAAAAACTGTTTTTT. Its translation: CASSLDTANEKLFF.